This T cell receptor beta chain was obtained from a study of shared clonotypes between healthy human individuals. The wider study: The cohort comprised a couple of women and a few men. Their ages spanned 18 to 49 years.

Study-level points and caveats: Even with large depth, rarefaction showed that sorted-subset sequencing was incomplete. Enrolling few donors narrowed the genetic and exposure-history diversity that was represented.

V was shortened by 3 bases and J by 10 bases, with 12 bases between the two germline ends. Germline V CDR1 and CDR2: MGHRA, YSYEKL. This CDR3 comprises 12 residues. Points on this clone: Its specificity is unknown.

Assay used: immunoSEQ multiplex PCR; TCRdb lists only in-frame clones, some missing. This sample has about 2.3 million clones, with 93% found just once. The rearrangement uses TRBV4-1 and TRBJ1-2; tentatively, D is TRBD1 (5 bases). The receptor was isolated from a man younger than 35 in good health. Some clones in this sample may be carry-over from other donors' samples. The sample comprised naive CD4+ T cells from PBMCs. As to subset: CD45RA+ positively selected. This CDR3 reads CASSQTGTYYTF. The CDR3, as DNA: TGCGCCAGCAGCCAGACCGGGACCTACTACACCTTC.